This is a list of T cell receptor beta chains from one sample in a study of response to subunit inactivated influenza vaccine. MiXCR, run by TCRdb on the RT-PCR reads, gives a single entry per CDR3 protein. The table has about 500,000 distinct CDR3 sequences, 10% to 15% seen once. Specimen: PBMCs from blood, collected about 40 days after vaccination. Receptors originate from a man aged 50 to 60 who received an inactivated influenza vaccine. Both conserved end residues are part of each CDR3. A D gene is named only where the DNA matches it firmly. The size of a clone is reported for some rows only, either as once, few or many, or as a class for expanded clones.

d_call: TRBD1
v_call: TRBV5-1
j_call: TRBJ2-6
clone_size: many
cdr3_nt: TGCGCCAGCAGCTTGACCTACAGGGGAGCGAATGGATACTCTGGGGCCAACGTCCTGACTTTC
cdr3_aa: CASSLTYRGANGYSGANVLTF

d_call: TRBD1
v_call: TRBV20-1
j_call: TRBJ1-5
clone_size: many
cdr3_nt: TGCAGTGCTAAACAGGGGGGACAGCCCCAGCATTTT
cdr3_aa: CSAKQGGQPQHF

d_call: TRBD2
v_call: TRBV20-1
j_call: TRBJ2-1
clone_size: few
cdr3_nt: TGCAGTGCTAGCGGCGGGAGCAACAATGAGCAGTTCTTC
cdr3_aa: CSASGGSNNEQFF

d_call: TRBD2
v_call: TRBV2
j_call: TRBJ2-3
clone_size: -
cdr3_nt: TGTGCCGGACGGGGGGGGCCACAGACAGATACGCAGTATTTT
cdr3_aa: CAGRGGPQTDTQYF

d_call: -
v_call: TRBV12-3/TRBV12-4
j_call: TRBJ1-1
clone_size: -
cdr3_nt: TGTGCCAGCACCAAAGGACAGCCGAACACTGAAGCTTTCTTT
cdr3_aa: CASTKGQPNTEAFF

d_call: -
v_call: TRBV4-1
j_call: TRBJ2-2
clone_size: few
cdr3_nt: TGCGCCAGCAGCCGCGTTGGGAGTTACGGGGAGCTGTTTTTT
cdr3_aa: CASSRVGSYGELFF

d_call: TRBD1
v_call: TRBV15
j_call: TRBJ1-3
clone_size: -
cdr3_nt: TGTGCCACCAGCCGGGACAGGGGGTCTTCTGGAAACACCATATATTTT
cdr3_aa: CATSRDRGSSGNTIYF

d_call: -
v_call: TRBV29-1
j_call: TRBJ2-1
clone_size: -
cdr3_nt: TGCAGCGTTAAGGGCAGGGTATCGGAGACCCAGTTCTTC
cdr3_aa: CSVKGRVSETQFF

d_call: -
v_call: TRBV12-3/TRBV12-4
j_call: TRBJ2-7
clone_size: few
cdr3_nt: TGTGCCAGCAGTTCAGTCCGGGACACCCTAAGCTCCTACGAGCAGTACTTC
cdr3_aa: CASSSVRDTLSSYEQYF

d_call: TRBD1
v_call: TRBV10-3
j_call: TRBJ2-7
clone_size: many
cdr3_nt: TGTGCCATCAGTGTTGACAGGGGGCTGTACGAGCAGTACTTC
cdr3_aa: CAISVDRGLYEQYF

d_call: -
v_call: TRBV20-1
j_call: TRBJ2-3
clone_size: -
cdr3_nt: TGCAGTGCACTCGTCGGGGGAGAGGGCCCAGATACGCAGTATTTT
cdr3_aa: CSALVGGEGPDTQYF

d_call: TRBD2
v_call: TRBV4-2
j_call: TRBJ2-1
clone_size: few
cdr3_nt: TGTGCCAGCAGCCAAGAGCGGGAGCACGAGCAGTTCTTC
cdr3_aa: CASSQEREHEQFF

d_call: TRBD2
v_call: TRBV4-2
j_call: TRBJ2-5
clone_size: -
cdr3_nt: TGTGCCAGCAGCCAAGTTTCCAGCGGGGGTCAAGAGACCCAGTACTTC
cdr3_aa: CASSQVSSGGQETQYF

d_call: TRBD1
v_call: TRBV7-9
j_call: TRBJ2-7
clone_size: -
cdr3_nt: TGTGCCAGCAGCTTGACAGGGGGGAGCGACGAGCAGTACTTC
cdr3_aa: CASSLTGGSDEQYF

d_call: TRBD1
v_call: TRBV20-1
j_call: TRBJ1-5
clone_size: few
cdr3_nt: TGCAGTGCGAACACCAGGGGGCAGCAGCCCCAGCATTTT
cdr3_aa: CSANTRGQQPQHF

d_call: -
v_call: TRBV10-3
j_call: TRBJ2-7
clone_size: -
cdr3_nt: TGTGCCATCAGTGACGGGGGTTCGGGCACCTACGAGCAGTACTTC
cdr3_aa: CAISDGGSGTYEQYF

d_call: TRBD2
v_call: TRBV15
j_call: TRBJ2-2
clone_size: few
cdr3_nt: TGTGCCACCAGCAGAGGACTAGCGGGAGGGAACACCGGGGAGCTGTTTTTT
cdr3_aa: CATSRGLAGGNTGELFF

d_call: -
v_call: TRBV24-1
j_call: TRBJ2-5
clone_size: -
cdr3_nt: TGTGCCACCAGCGGGGATGGTACAGAGACCCAGTACTTC
cdr3_aa: CATSGDGTETQYF

d_call: TRBD1
v_call: TRBV4-1
j_call: TRBJ2-3
clone_size: -
cdr3_nt: TGCGCCAGCAGCCATCCGGACAGGGTCAGGGCAGATACGCAGTATTTT
cdr3_aa: CASSHPDRVRADTQYF

d_call: -
v_call: TRBV29-1
j_call: TRBJ2-5
clone_size: -
cdr3_nt: TGCAGCGTTGCCGGCCCAAGGCAAGAGACCCAGTACTTC
cdr3_aa: CSVAGPRQETQYF

d_call: -
v_call: TRBV12-3/TRBV12-4
j_call: TRBJ2-5
clone_size: -
cdr3_nt: TGTGCCAGCACCGGGACCACATATGGGGAGACCCAGTACTTC
cdr3_aa: CASTGTTYGETQYF

d_call: TRBD2
v_call: TRBV6-5
j_call: TRBJ2-1
clone_size: few
cdr3_nt: TGTGCCAGCAGTTACGGCTATCGGGAGGGCCGGTCCTACAATGAGCAGTTCTTC
cdr3_aa: CASSYGYREGRSYNEQFF

d_call: -
v_call: TRBV11-2
j_call: TRBJ1-3
clone_size: few
cdr3_nt: TGTGCCAGCTCTGCGGGTTTGAGAAACACCATATATTTT
cdr3_aa: CASSAGLRNTIYF

d_call: -
v_call: TRBV7-9
j_call: TRBJ2-2
clone_size: few
cdr3_nt: TGTGCCAGCAGCTCAACATCGGGGAGTAGCGGGGAGCTGTTTTTT
cdr3_aa: CASSSTSGSSGELFF

d_call: -
v_call: TRBV4-1
j_call: TRBJ1-5
clone_size: -
cdr3_nt: TGCGCCAGCAGCCAAGAGGGGTTCGGGGGCGGTCAGCCCCAGCATTTT
cdr3_aa: CASSQEGFGGGQPQHF

d_call: -
v_call: TRBV4-3
j_call: TRBJ2-3
clone_size: -
cdr3_nt: TGCGCCAGCAGCCAAGATAGTCTTCGCTCGACTAGCACAGATACGCAGTATTTT
cdr3_aa: CASSQDSLRSTSTDTQYF

d_call: TRBD1
v_call: TRBV12-3/TRBV12-4
j_call: TRBJ2-7
clone_size: -
cdr3_nt: TGTGCCAGCAGTTTTCTACAGGGGGGTTACGAGCAGTACTTC
cdr3_aa: CASSFLQGGYEQYF

d_call: -
v_call: TRBV6-2/TRBV6-3
j_call: TRBJ2-1
clone_size: -
cdr3_nt: TGTGCCAGCAGTTACGGCGGGACCCTGGGGAATGAGCAGTTCTTC
cdr3_aa: CASSYGGTLGNEQFF

d_call: -
v_call: TRBV20-1
j_call: TRBJ2-3
clone_size: -
cdr3_nt: TGCTGCGCTAGAGATTTCGAGGGGCTAGGTGGCACAGATACGCAGTATTTT
cdr3_aa: CCARDFEGLGGTDTQYF

d_call: -
v_call: TRBV12-3/TRBV12-4
j_call: TRBJ1-2
clone_size: many
cdr3_nt: TGTGCCAGTGGGGCTTGGGAGGGTATGAACTATGGCTACACCTTC
cdr3_aa: CASGAWEGMNYGYTF

d_call: TRBD2
v_call: TRBV14
j_call: TRBJ2-1
clone_size: many
cdr3_nt: TGTGCCAGCAGCCTCCGGGACTACTACAATGAGCAGTTCTTC
cdr3_aa: CASSLRDYYNEQFF

d_call: TRBD1
v_call: TRBV20-1
j_call: TRBJ2-3
clone_size: -
cdr3_nt: TGCAGTGCTAGAGACGGGACAGGGGGTTTCACAGATACGCAGTATTTT
cdr3_aa: CSARDGTGGFTDTQYF

d_call: -
v_call: TRBV12-3/TRBV12-4
j_call: TRBJ1-4
clone_size: many
cdr3_nt: TGTGCCAGCAGCTCGGGCGGTAATGAAAAACTGTTTTTT
cdr3_aa: CASSSGGNEKLFF

d_call: -
v_call: TRBV20-1
j_call: TRBJ2-3
clone_size: few
cdr3_nt: TGCAGTGCTAGAATACCGGGACTTGCTAGCACAGATACGCAGTATTTT
cdr3_aa: CSARIPGLASTDTQYF

d_call: TRBD2
v_call: TRBV12-3/TRBV12-4
j_call: TRBJ2-7
clone_size: many
cdr3_nt: TGTGCCAGCAGTTTAGGTGGGGGGGCTAGCGGGAGCTACGAGCAGTACTTC
cdr3_aa: CASSLGGGASGSYEQYF

d_call: -
v_call: TRBV5-1
j_call: TRBJ2-1
clone_size: few
cdr3_nt: TGCGCCAGCAGCTCGAGGTGGCGGGACAGTTACAATGAGCAGTTCTTC
cdr3_aa: CASSSRWRDSYNEQFF

d_call: -
v_call: TRBV9
j_call: TRBJ2-7
clone_size: -
cdr3_nt: TGTGCCAGCAGCGTTGAGGGAGTTAGCTACGAGCAGTACTTC
cdr3_aa: CASSVEGVSYEQYF

d_call: TRBD2
v_call: TRBV11-2
j_call: TRBJ2-1
clone_size: few
cdr3_nt: TGTGCCAGCAGCTGGGGACTAGCGGGGGGCAGCTATGAGCAGTTCTTC
cdr3_aa: CASSWGLAGGSYEQFF

d_call: -
v_call: TRBV19
j_call: TRBJ2-7
clone_size: -
cdr3_nt: TGTGCCAGTAGTATAGGTGACCTACTCTCCTACGAGCAGTACTTC
cdr3_aa: CASSIGDLLSYEQYF

d_call: TRBD1
v_call: TRBV5-6
j_call: TRBJ2-7
clone_size: many
cdr3_nt: TGTGCCAGCAGCTCCTGGGGGACAGGGTTCAACGAGCAGTACTTC
cdr3_aa: CASSSWGTGFNEQYF

d_call: TRBD1
v_call: TRBV28
j_call: TRBJ2-1
clone_size: few
cdr3_nt: TGTGCCAGCGGGGGGACAGGGGGTAATGAGCAGTTCTTC
cdr3_aa: CASGGTGGNEQFF

d_call: TRBD2
v_call: TRBV7-8
j_call: TRBJ2-7
clone_size: few
cdr3_nt: TGTGCCAGCAGCTATAGAGGCGGACTAGCGGCCTACGAGCAGTACTTC
cdr3_aa: CASSYRGGLAAYEQYF

d_call: TRBD2
v_call: TRBV3-1
j_call: TRBJ2-5
clone_size: few
cdr3_nt: TGTGCCAGCAGCGTATTAGCGGGTCCAGCTCAAAGGGCCCAGTACTTC
cdr3_aa: CASSVLAGPAQRAQYF